The source of this T cell receptor (beta chain) is a study of tumor-infiltrating lymphocytes in primary liver carcinoma. Overall study: Among the tumors, stages were T1-T3 N0M0 and sizes roughly 4.2 to 10 cm. The study's findings and limits: Among top clones, only about 7-24% appeared in all five tumor regions.

A constant-region primer primed TCR beta cDNA synthesis from about 0.45 ug of total RNA. What produced the TCR beta libraries was three nested multiplex PCR rounds using slightly modified ARM-PCR. The two initial PCR rounds, about 9 cycles each, used TRBV1-TRBV30 forward and C-beta reverse primers. In TCRdb, the multiplex PCR reads were re-called with MiXCR into one record per CDR3 protein. The table has under 110,000 distinct CDR3 sequences, approximately 70% seen once. Germline V gene data show CDR1 as MNHNY and CDR2 as SVGAGI (reference sequence). V lost 7 bases and J 4 bases, leaving 15 bases between the germline ends. The CDR3 runs 14 residues. On this clonotype itself: Its antigen is still unknown. A much larger clone lies a single base off, so this may be a read error.

The roughly 20-34 mg bulk tissue piece was not sorted before simultaneous RNA and DNA extraction. The patients carried chronic HBV infection and had received no treatment. The sequenced material came from liver tumor tissue from sampling region 2. The subset: tumor region T2, inferior pole. This receptor was identified in a woman aged 55-69 years with primary liver carcinoma and hepatitis B virus infection. This chain connects TRBV6-6 to TRBJ2-3; D uncertain. CDR3 bases: TGTGCCAGCATCTCCGTGGCTATCGCAGATACGCAGTATTTT. Its protein is CASISVAIADTQYF.